Listed here are 26 T cell receptor beta chains from one sample, sequenced in a study of cytomegalovirus exposure and HLA in healthy donors. Use of 60 Vbeta and 13 Jbeta primers characterized the PCR. The table came from immunoSEQ multiplex PCR; TCRdb's copy has only in-frame clones and leaves some out. The table shows 150,000 to 200,000 clones, with 65% to 90% occurring only once. The specimen sequenced was PBMCs. Receptors originate from a woman in her fifties or sixties in good health and CMV-seronegative.

The CDR3 protein is CASRTGGSTDTQYF. CDR3 DNA: TGTGCCAGTAGGACAGGGGGCAGCACAGATACGCAGTATTTT. The chain joins TRBV19 to TRBJ2-3; TRBD1 matches 10 bases. V was pared by 6 bases and J by 0 bases, with 0 bases of the junction left unmatched. The CDR3 spans 14 residues. Germline V gene sequence: CDR1 LNHDA, CDR2 SQIVND (reference sequence).

The chain recombines TRBV9 with TRBJ2-1; tentatively, D is TRBD2 (6 bases). Germline CDR1 and CDR2: SGDLS and YYNGEE. The CDR3 has 15 amino acids. Trimming pared 0 bases from V and 7 bases from J, leaving 14 bases between. The CDR3 region is CASSVEGSLANEQFF. The CDR3 coding sequence is TGTGCCAGCAGCGTAGAGGGATCCCTAGCGAATGAGCAGTTCTTC.

In this sample, this clone turned up once. The chain links TRBV6-5 to TRBJ2-3, with a tentative D call TRBD1 (6 bases). Germline V lookup: CDR1 MNHEY, CDR2 SVGAGI. Trimming stripped 5 bases from V and 9 bases from J, with 9 bases between. The CDR3 sequence is 11 residues long. CDR3: CASSTGTTQYF. CDR3 in DNA: TGTGCCAGCAGTACAGGGACCACGCAGTATTTT.

The V call is TRBV5-5, the J call TRBJ1-1, with 11 bases that match TRBD1. Germline V gene sequence: CDR1 SGHKS, CDR2 YYEKEE (reference sequence). V lost 0 bases and J lost 4; bases outside the gene matches: 2. This CDR3 spans 15 amino acids. DNA of the CDR3: TGTGCCAGCAGCTTGGTTGGGACAGGGGGCACTGAAGCTTTCTTT. This gives the protein CASSLVGTGGTEAFF.

V gene TRBV5-1 combines with J gene TRBJ2-3; 9 positions match TRBD2. V dropped 8 bases and J dropped 5; count of bases not matched to a gene: 15. The CDR3 consists of 16 residues. Per germline, CDR1 SGHRS and CDR2 YFSETQ. CDR3 sequence: CASAGPSGVSVDTQYF. The CDR3 DNA is TGCGCCAGTGCCGGCCCTAGCGGGGTGAGTGTAGATACGCAGTATTTT. Full variable domain (missing parts from reference TRBV5-1 and TRBJ2-3): KAGVTQTPRYLIKTRGQQVTLSCSPISGHRSVSWYQQTPGQGLQFLFEYFSETQRNKGNFPGRFSGRQFSNSRSEMNVSTLELGDSALYLCASAGPSGVSVDTQYFGPGTRLTVL.

CDR3 DNA sequence: TGTGCCAGCAGCTTAAACTCCGGCCAGCGGGAACTATACGAGCAGTACTTC. Translation gives CASSLNSGQRELYEQYF. V gene TRBV7-9 combines with J gene TRBJ2-7; 7 positions match TRBD2. Trimming at V came to 2 bases and at J to 4 bases, leaving 14 bases not matched to a gene. Germline CDR1 SEHNR, CDR2 FQNEAQ (reference sequence). The CDR3 is made up of 17 amino acids.

V is TRBV11-2 and J is TRBJ2-5; D may be TRBD2 (5 bases). V shed 4 bases and J shed 3 bases, with 12 bases lying between them. CDR1 SGHAT and CDR2 FQNNGV come from the germline V gene. The CDR3 is made up of 14 amino acids. The CDR3 reads CASSSSWTEETQYF. The CDR3 nucleotides are TGTGCCAGCAGCTCGTCCTGGACTGAAGAGACCCAGTACTTC.

With respect to this clone: Other DNA variants within this sample encode the same CDR3. This chain links TRBV6-4 with TRBJ2-3, with TRBD1 identical over 10 bases. J lost 4 bases, V lost 0 bases, and 1 base had no gene match. The CDR3 loop spans 15 amino acids. Germline lookup yields CDR1 MRHNA and CDR2 SNTAGT. CDR3 loop: CASSDSTGGADTQYF. As DNA, the CDR3 is TGTGCCAGCAGTGACTCGACAGGGGGCGCAGATACGCAGTATTTT.

V gene TRBV28 combines with J gene TRBJ1-2; D is possibly TRBD1 (6 bases). The CDR3 loop spans 14 amino acids. V was shortened by 2 bases and J by 8 bases, with 15 bases between the two germline ends. The germline gives CDR1 MDHEN, CDR2 SYDVKM. CDR3 bases: TGTGCCAGCAGTTTAGGGCCAGGGGTTTTCGGCTACACCTTC. Its protein is CASSLGPGVFGYTF.

This chain links TRBV28 with TRBJ1-3; no reliable D call. Trimming cost V 1 base and J 4 bases, with 11 bases left between them. This CDR3 region has 15 residues. CDR1 MDHEN and CDR2 SYDVKM come from the germline V gene. The CDR3 DNA reads TGTGCCAGCAGTTTATCCGCCCGAGCGGGAAACACCATATATTTT. Translating gives CASSLSARAGNTIYF. Full variable domain (rest looked up from reference TRBV28 and TRBJ1-3): DVKVTQSSRYLVKRTGEKVFLECVQDMDHENMFWYRQDPGLGLRLIYFSYDVKMKEKGDIPEGYSVSREKKERFSLILESASTNQTSMYLCASSLSARAGNTIYFGEGSWLTVV.

This sequence joins TRBV7-9 and TRBJ1-1; weak D call: TRBD1 (5 bases). Trimming left V 2 bases short and J 8 bases short, with 15 bases between. Germline assignment: CDR1 SEHNR and CDR2 FQNEAQ (reference sequence). The CDR3 loop spans 14 amino acids. The CDR3, as DNA: TGTGCCAGCAGCTTAATTCGGTGGGGCGAAGAAGCTTTCTTT. Its translation: CASSLIRWGEEAFF.

This chain joins TRBV28 and TRBJ2-5; the D gene is possibly TRBD1 (5 bases). The CDR3 is 16 residues long. V lost 6 bases, J lost 3 bases, and 20 bases lay in between. Per germline, CDR1 MDHEN and CDR2 SYDVKM. The CDR3 loop reads CASSLSGPGIEETQYF. The CDR3 coding sequence is TGTGCCAGCAGCCTCTCTGGTCCAGGGATTGAAGAGACCCAGTACTTC.

The CDR3 spells CASSPGQGLTNEKLFF. The CDR3 region has the DNA TGTGCCAGCAGTCCGGGACAGGGTTTAACTAATGAAAAACTGTTTTTT. The V call is TRBV2, the J call TRBJ1-4, with 9 nucleotides matching TRBD1. The V gene's germline CDR1 is SNHLY and CDR2 FYNNEI. Trimming at V came to 5 bases and at J to 1 base, leaving 5 bases not matched to a gene. The CDR3 runs 16 residues.

The gene calls are TRBV7-9 and TRBJ1-1; weak D call: TRBD1 (6 bases). Germline V gene sequence: CDR1 SEHNR, CDR2 FQNEAQ (reference sequence). This CDR3 spans 15 amino acids. Deletions cut 4 bases from V and 3 bases from J, with 15 bases between. This CDR3 is CASSSLGGADTEAFF. As DNA, the CDR3 is TGTGCCAGCAGCTCGTTAGGGGGGGCTGACACTGAAGCTTTCTTT.

The chain is built from TRBV6-5 and TRBJ2-4; 7 nucleotides match TRBD1. The germline gives CDR1 MNHEY, CDR2 SVGAGI. Unmatched junction bases numbered 0, after V lost 0 bases and J lost 1 base. This CDR3 spans 15 amino acids. The CDR3 here is CASSYSTGAKNIQYF. The CDR3 nucleotides are TGTGCCAGCAGTTACTCGACAGGGGCCAAAAACATTCAGTACTTC.

The genes are TRBV27 and TRBJ1-1; 9 bases align to TRBD1. Trimming removed 7 bases from V and 5 bases from J; junction bases left unmatched: 11. This CDR3 has 15 amino acids. Germline V gene lookup returns CDR1 MNHEY and CDR2 SMNVEV (reference sequence). The CDR3 sequence: CASTGTGQGGTEAFF. Written as DNA, the CDR3 is TGTGCCAGCACCGGAACGGGACAGGGTGGTACTGAAGCTTTCTTT.

V usage is TRBV21-1 and J usage is TRBJ2-5; TRBD2, the table's D call, was not compared with the DNA. TRBV21-1 is a pseudogene locus. The CDR3 has 19 amino acids. The CDR3 DNA sequence: TGTGCCAGCAGCAAATATATGGGGACTAGCGGGAGTTGTCAAGAGACCCAGTACTTC. As protein: CASSKYMGTSGSCQETQYF.

V is TRBV6-6 and J is TRBJ2-7, with D uncertain. Trimming took 4 bases from V and 12 from J, leaving 16 bases between them. The CDR3 extends over 12 amino acids. Germline CDR1 reads MNHNY; CDR2 reads SVGAGI (reference sequence). DNA of the CDR3: TGTGCCAGCAGTTTGGGCCCCTGTCTTCGGTACTTC. Protein product: CASSLGPCLRYF.

The genes are TRBV14 and TRBJ2-1, with 8 bases that match TRBD1. This CDR3 region has 13 residues. V was pared by 7 bases and J by 4 bases, with 3 bases of the junction left unmatched. Germline CDR1 reads SGHDN; CDR2 reads FVKESK. CDR3 protein: CASKRTGYNEQFF. CDR3 bases: TGTGCCAGCAAGCGGACAGGGTACAATGAGCAGTTCTTC.

This clone was detected only once. The chain recombines TRBV19 with TRBJ2-5; the D gene is possibly TRBD1 (5 bases). The end of the DNA fits TRBJ2-7 better, so the J call may be wrong. CDR1 and CDR2 from the germline V gene are LNHDA and SQIVND (reference sequence). The CDR3 sequence is 15 residues long. The CDR3 DNA is TGTGCCAGTAGTTCCTTTAGGGGCAGCTCCTACGAGCAGTACTTC. Its protein product is CASSSFRGSSYEQYF.

As regards this clone: One end of the junction is discordant with germline, which a read error may explain. This chain connects TRBV7-9 to TRBJ2-2, with D tentatively TRBD2 (5 bases). CDR1 and CDR2 (germline): SEHNR, FQNEAQ (reference sequence). CDR3 length: 13 residues. CDR3: CSSSSEGTGELFF. CDR3 in DNA: TGTTCCAGCAGCTCCGAGGGTACCGGGGAGCTGTTTTTT.

CDR3 amino acids: CASRGGTSDSYEQYF. The CDR3 DNA reads TGTGCCAGCAGAGGCGGGACTAGCGACTCCTACGAGCAGTACTTC. The gene calls are TRBV28 and TRBJ2-5; 10 bases map to TRBD2. The end of the DNA is better explained by TRBJ2-7, so the J call may be wrong. The CDR3 length is 15 residues. CDR1 is MDHEN, CDR2 SYDVKM, per germline.

CDR3 sequence reads: CALGGPTGNVLTF. In DNA form, the CDR3 reads TGTGCCTTAGGGGGGCCGACAGGGAACGTCCTGACTTTC. J is TRBJ2-6 and V is TRBV30, with D possibly TRBD1 on 7 matching bases. V was shortened by 7 bases and J by 10 bases, with 17 bases between the two germline ends. Germline V gene data show CDR1 as GTSNPN and CDR2 as SVGIG (reference sequence). The CDR3 is 13 residues long.

The table lists this clone with a count of one. The chain has TRBV4-1 and TRBJ1-1; 7 bases match TRBD1. Trimming cost V 6 bases and J 7 bases; bases outside gene matches: 11. Germline V lookup: CDR1 MGHRA, CDR2 YSYEKL. The length of the CDR3 is 14 residues. This CDR3 is CASREGDSPLEAFF. The CDR3 DNA follows: TGCGCCAGCAGGGAGGGGGACAGTCCACTTGAAGCTTTCTTT.

This chain connects TRBV6-5 to TRBJ1-6; the D is unclear. Germline CDR1 is MNHEY and CDR2 is SVGAGI. Trimming cost V 8 bases and J 10 bases, with 18 bases left between them. The CDR3 is made up of 14 amino acids. The CDR3 DNA sequence: TGTGCCAGCGGACGGGAGGGCTCCTGGTCACCCCTCCACTTT. Translating gives CASGREGSWSPLHF.

This chain joins TRBV29-1 and TRBJ1-1, with 8 bases lining up with TRBD1. The CDR3 length is 13 residues. With V trimmed by 6 bases and J by 0 bases, 3 bases remained unmatched. Germline V gene sequence: CDR1 SQVTM, CDR2 ANQGSEA. CDR3 sequence reads: CSVHRGVNTEAFF. The CDR3 DNA reads TGCAGCGTGCACAGGGGGGTGAACACTGAAGCTTTCTTT.